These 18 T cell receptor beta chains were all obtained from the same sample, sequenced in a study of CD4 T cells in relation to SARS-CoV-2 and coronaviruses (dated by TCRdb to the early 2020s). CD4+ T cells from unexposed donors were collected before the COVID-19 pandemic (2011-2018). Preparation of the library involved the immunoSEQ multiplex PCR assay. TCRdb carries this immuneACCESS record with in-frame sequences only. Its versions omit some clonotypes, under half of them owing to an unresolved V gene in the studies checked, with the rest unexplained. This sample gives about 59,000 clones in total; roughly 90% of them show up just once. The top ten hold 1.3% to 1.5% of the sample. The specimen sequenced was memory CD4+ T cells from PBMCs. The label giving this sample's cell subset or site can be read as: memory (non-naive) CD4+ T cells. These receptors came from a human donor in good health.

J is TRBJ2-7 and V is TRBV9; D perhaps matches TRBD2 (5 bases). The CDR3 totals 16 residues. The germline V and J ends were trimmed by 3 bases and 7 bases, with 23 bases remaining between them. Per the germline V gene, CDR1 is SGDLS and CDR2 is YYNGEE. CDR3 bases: TGTGCCAGCAGCGCGGCGGACGGAGCCGGTACTAGGGAGCAGTACTTC. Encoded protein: CASSAADGAGTREQYF.

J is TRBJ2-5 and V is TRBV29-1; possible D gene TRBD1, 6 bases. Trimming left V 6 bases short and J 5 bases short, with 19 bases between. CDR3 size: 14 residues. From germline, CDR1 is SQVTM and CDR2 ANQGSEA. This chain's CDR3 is CSVGTSGHMETQYF. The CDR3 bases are TGCAGCGTGGGTACTTCGGGACACATGGAGACCCAGTACTTC.

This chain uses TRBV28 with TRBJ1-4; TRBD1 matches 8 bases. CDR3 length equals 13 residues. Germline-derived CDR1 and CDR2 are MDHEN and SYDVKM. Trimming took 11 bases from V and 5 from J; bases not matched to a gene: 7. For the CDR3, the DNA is TGTGCCCTAGGGGACAGGATGAATGAAAAACTGTTTTTT. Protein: CALGDRMNEKLFF.

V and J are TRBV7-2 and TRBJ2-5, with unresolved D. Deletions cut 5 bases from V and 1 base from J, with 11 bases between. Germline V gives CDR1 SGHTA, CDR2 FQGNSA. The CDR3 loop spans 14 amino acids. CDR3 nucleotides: TGTGCCAGCAGCCCCCTCCGGTCCCAAGAGACCCAGTACTTC. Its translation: CASSPLRSQETQYF.

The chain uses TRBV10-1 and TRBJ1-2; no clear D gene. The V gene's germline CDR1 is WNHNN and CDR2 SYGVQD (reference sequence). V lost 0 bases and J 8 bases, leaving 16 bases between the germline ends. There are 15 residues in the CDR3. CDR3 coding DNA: TGCGCCAGCAGTGAGTCTTACGGATCTATGAGAGGCTACACCTTC. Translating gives CASSESYGSMRGYTF.

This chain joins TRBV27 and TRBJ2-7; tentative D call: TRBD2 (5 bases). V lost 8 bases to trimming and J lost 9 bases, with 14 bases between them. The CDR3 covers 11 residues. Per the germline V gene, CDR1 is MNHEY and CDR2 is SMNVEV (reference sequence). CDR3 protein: CASGYLGVQYF. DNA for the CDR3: TGTGCCAGCGGGTATCTGGGAGTGCAGTACTTC.

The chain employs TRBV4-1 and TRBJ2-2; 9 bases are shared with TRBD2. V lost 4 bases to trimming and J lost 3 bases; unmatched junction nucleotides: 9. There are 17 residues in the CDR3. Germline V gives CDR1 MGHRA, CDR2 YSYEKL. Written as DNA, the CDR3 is TGCGCCAGCAGCCGGGAGGGGACTAGCACATACACCGGGGAGCTGTTTTTT. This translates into CASSREGTSTYTGELFF.

Here the CDR3 DNA reads TGTGCCAGCAGTCCGGGACAGGCGGCGCGTGAAGCTTTCTTT. As protein: CASSPGQAAREAFF. The J gene is TRBJ1-1, the V gene TRBV28; 8 nucleotides match TRBD1. V was clipped by 5 bases and J by 7 bases; unmatched bases: 9. Germline assignment: CDR1 MDHEN and CDR2 SYDVKM. The CDR3 sequence is 14 residues long.

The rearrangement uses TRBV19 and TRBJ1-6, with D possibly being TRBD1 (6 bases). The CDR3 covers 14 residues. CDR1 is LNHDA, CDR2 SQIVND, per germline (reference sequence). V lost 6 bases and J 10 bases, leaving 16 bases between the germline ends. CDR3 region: CASRPGSGGSPLHF. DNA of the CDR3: TGTGCCAGTAGACCGGGCTCCGGGGGCTCACCCCTCCACTTT.

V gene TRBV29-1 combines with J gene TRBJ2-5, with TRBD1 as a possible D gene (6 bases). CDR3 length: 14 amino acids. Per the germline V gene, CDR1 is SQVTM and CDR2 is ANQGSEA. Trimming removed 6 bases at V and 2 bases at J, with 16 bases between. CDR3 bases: TGCAGCGTGGTAGAAGGGACAAGTCAAGAGACCCAGTACTTC. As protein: CSVVEGTSQETQYF.

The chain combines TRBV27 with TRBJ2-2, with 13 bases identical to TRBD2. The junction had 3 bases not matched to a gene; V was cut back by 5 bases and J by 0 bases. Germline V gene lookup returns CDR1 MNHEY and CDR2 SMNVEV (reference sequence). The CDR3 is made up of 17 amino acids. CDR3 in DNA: TGTGCCAGCAGTGGACTAGCGGGGGTCGCGAACACCGGGGAGCTGTTTTTT. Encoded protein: CASSGLAGVANTGELFF.

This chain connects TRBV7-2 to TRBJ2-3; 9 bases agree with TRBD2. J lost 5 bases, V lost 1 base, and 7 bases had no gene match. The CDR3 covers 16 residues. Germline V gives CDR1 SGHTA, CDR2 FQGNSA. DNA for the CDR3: TGTGCCAGCAGCTTAGGGCTAGCGGGATTAAAAGATACGCAGTATTTT. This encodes CASSLGLAGLKDTQYF.

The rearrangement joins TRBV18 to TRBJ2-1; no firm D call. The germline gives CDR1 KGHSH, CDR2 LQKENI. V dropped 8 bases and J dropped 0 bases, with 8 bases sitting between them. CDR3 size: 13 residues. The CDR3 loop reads CASQTTSYNEQFF. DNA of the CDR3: TGTGCCAGCCAAACTACCTCCTACAATGAGCAGTTCTTC.

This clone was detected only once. DNA for the CDR3: TGTGCCAGCAGTCTGGCGGGGGGGGAGAGTGCAACTAATGAAAAACTGTTTTTT. It yields the protein CASSLAGGESATNEKLFF. The rearrangement uses TRBV28 and TRBJ1-4; D possibly corresponds to TRBD1 (5 bases). CDR3 length: 18 amino acids. Trimming took off 5 bases at V and 0 bases at J, with 19 bases between the two ends. Germline lookup yields CDR1 MDHEN and CDR2 SYDVKM. Looking up the rest from reference TRBV28 and TRBJ1-4 gives the full variable domain: DVKVTQSSRYLVKRTGEKVFLECVQDMDHENMFWYRQDPGLGLRLIYFSYDVKMKEKGDIPEGYSVSREKKERFSLILESASTNQTSMYLCASSLAGGESATNEKLFFGSGTQLSVL.

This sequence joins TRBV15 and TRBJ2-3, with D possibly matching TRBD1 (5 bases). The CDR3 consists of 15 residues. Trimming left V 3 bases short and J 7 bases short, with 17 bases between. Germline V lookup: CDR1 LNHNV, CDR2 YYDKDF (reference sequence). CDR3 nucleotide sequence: TGTGCCACCAGCAGTGAACAGGCGTCTCGTAATACGCAGTATTTT. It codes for CATSSEQASRNTQYF.

The chain's CDR3 is CASSEAPQETQYF. CDR3 sequence (DNA): TGTGCCAGCAGCGAGGCCCCACAAGAGACCCAGTACTTC. J is TRBJ2-5 and V is TRBV9; D is undetermined. There are 13 residues in the CDR3. The V gene's germline CDR1 is SGDLS and CDR2 YYNGEE. The V gene lost 3 bases and the J gene lost 2 bases, with 8 bases spanning the gap.

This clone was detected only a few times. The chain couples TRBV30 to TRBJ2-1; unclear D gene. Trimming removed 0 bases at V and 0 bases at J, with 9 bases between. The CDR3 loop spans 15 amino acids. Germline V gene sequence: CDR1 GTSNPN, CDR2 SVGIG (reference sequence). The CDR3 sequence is CAWSVTWVSYNEQFF. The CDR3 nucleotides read TGTGCCTGGAGTGTAACGTGGGTCTCCTACAATGAGCAGTTCTTC.

CDR3 in amino acids: CASSLRLAGTYEQYF. The CDR3 region has the DNA TGTGCCAGCAGCTTAAGGTTAGCGGGGACCTACGAGCAGTACTTC. The rearrangement links TRBV7-8 to TRBJ2-7; 8 nucleotides align to TRBD2. The CDR3 consists of 15 residues. V lost 2 bases to trimming and J lost 2 bases; unmatched junction nucleotides: 5. Germline V gene lookup returns CDR1 SGHVS and CDR2 FQNEAQ.